This T cell receptor (beta chain) derives from a study of identifying expanded T cells in peripheral blood. Collection occurred without any documented infections or immune events in donors. Assay used: immunoSEQ multiplex PCR; TCRdb lists only in-frame clones, some missing. Of under 150,000 clones listed, roughly 90% were seen once; the top ten hold about 8%. Study-level findings and limits: Technical replicates showed 0.9 to 1.5 changed clones; approximately two weeks 15 to 20; four weeks 19. Roughly two-week clone count variance significantly increased as total template count grew.

This clone was counted only a few times. Its matching antigen is unknown. With 6 bases clipped from V and 5 bases from J, the junction kept 9 bases outside the gene matches. This CDR3 contains 15 residues. The germline V gene encodes CDR1 KGHSH and CDR2 LQKENI. This TCR was recovered from a person aged 18 to 75 in good health. The sample consisted of blood. The rearrangement links TRBV18 to TRBJ2-2; TRBD1 agrees at 7 bases. CDR3 protein: CASSRGTESTGELFF. The CDR3 DNA sequence: TGTGCCAGCTCGAGGGGGACAGAGAGTACCGGGGAGCTGTTTTTT.